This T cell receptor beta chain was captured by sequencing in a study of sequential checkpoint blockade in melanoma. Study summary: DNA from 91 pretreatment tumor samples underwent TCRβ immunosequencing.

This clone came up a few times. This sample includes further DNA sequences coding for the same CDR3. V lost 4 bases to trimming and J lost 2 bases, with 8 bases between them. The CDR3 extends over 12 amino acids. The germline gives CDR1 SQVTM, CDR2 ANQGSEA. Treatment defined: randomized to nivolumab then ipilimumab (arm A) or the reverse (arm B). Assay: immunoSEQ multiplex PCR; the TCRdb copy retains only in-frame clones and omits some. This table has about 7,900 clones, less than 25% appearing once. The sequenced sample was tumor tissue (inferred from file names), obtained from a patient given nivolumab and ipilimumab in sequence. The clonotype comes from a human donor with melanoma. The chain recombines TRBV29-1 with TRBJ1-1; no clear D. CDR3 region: CSVVRENTEAFF. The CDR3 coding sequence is TGCAGCGTTGTCAGAGAAAACACTGAAGCTTTCTTT.